A selection of T cell receptor beta chains follows, all from one sample in a study of Ad26.COV2.S vaccination and SARS-CoV-2 variants. The table came from immunoSEQ multiplex PCR; TCRdb's copy has only in-frame clones and leaves some out. Counted here are over 350,000 clones, less than 90% occurring once; the ten biggest clones make up roughly 3%. Sequencing was performed on peripheral blood, taken in a trial of Ad26.COV2.S vaccine versus placebo. These receptor sequences come from a person aged 18-65 years who received the Ad26.COV2.S COVID-19 vaccine or a placebo. CDR3s include the opening cysteine and the closing phenylalanine or tryptophan. A D gene is named only where the DNA matches it firmly. A row's size may be missing; if present it is once, few, many or a size class.

size	D	J	V	CDR3	DNA
NA	TRBD1	TRBJ2-7	TRBV7-2	CASSLSSGTGGAEQYF	TGTGCCAGCAGCTTATCCAGCGGGACAGGGGGCGCCGAGCAGTACTTC
NA	TRBD2	TRBJ2-1	TRBV11-2	CASSLGPGGPYEQFF	TGTGCCAGCAGCTTAGGCCCGGGGGGGCCTTATGAGCAGTTCTTC
NA	NA	TRBJ2-5	TRBV12-3/TRBV12-4	CASSLDYQETQYF	TGTGCCAGCAGTTTGGACTACCAAGAGACCCAGTACTTC
NA	NA	TRBJ2-7	TRBV25-1	CASSAGEGLYEQYF	TGTGCCAGCAGTGCAGGAGAGGGCCTCTACGAGCAGTACTTC
few	TRBD1	TRBJ2-3	TRBV5-8	CASSQTGGYTDTQYF	TGTGCCAGCAGCCAAACAGGGGGTTACACAGATACGCAGTATTTT
NA	TRBD1	TRBJ1-1	TRBV11-2	CASSDWDSENTEAFF	TGTGCCAGCAGCGACTGGGACAGTGAGAACACTGAAGCTTTCTTT
once	NA	TRBJ2-1	TRBV3-1/TRBV3-2	CASSQSYNEQFF	TGTGCCAGCAGCCAATCGTACAATGAGCAGTTCTTC
NA	NA	TRBJ1-2	TRBV12-5	CASGLGQGYGYTF	TGTGCTAGTGGTTTGGGGCAGGGTTATGGCTACACCTTC
once	NA	TRBJ2-2	TRBV2	CASLRSLTDTGELFF	TGTGCCAGCCTCCGGTCACTTACGGACACCGGGGAGCTGTTTTTT
NA	TRBD2	TRBJ2-1	TRBV7-9	CASSSTSGGVHNEQFF	TGTGCCAGCAGCTCTACTAGCGGGGGGGTCCACAATGAGCAGTTCTTC
NA	NA	TRBJ1-5	TRBV4-1	CASSQEAPGRGNQPQHF	TGCGCCAGCAGCCAAGAGGCCCCAGGGCGAGGCAATCAGCCCCAGCATTTT
few	TRBD1	TRBJ2-6	TRBV15	CATSRGSGTGRSGANVLTF	TGTGCCACCAGCAGAGGATCCGGGACAGGGAGATCTGGGGCCAACGTCCTGACTTTC
NA	NA	TRBJ1-3	TRBV7-2	CASSPPGRISGNTIYF	TGTGCCAGCAGCCCCCCGGGGCGAATCTCAGGAAACACCATATATTTT
few	NA	TRBJ1-1	TRBV19	CASSIDGGYTEAFF	TGTGCCAGTAGTATAGACGGGGGGTACACTGAAGCTTTCTTT
NA	TRBD1	TRBJ1-3	TRBV19	CASRQGAGNTIYF	TGTGCCAGTCGACAGGGGGCAGGAAACACCATATATTTT
NA	TRBD1	TRBJ1-1	TRBV10-3	CAISGTPGQGFTEAFF	TGTGCCATCAGTGGGACTCCGGGACAGGGGTTTACTGAAGCTTTCTTT
NA	NA	TRBJ2-1	TRBV14	CASSQDGGSEQFF	TGTGCCAGCAGCCAAGATGGGGGGAGTGAGCAGTTCTTC
NA	NA	TRBJ2-7	TRBV12-5	CATGTDTYEQYF	TGTGCTACCGGGACGGATACCTACGAGCAGTACTTC
NA	NA	TRBJ1-2	TRBV7-2	CASSLGQNNYGYTF	TGTGCCAGCAGCTTAGGACAGAATAACTATGGCTACACCTTC
NA	TRBD2	TRBJ2-3	TRBV30	CAWSVPAGGSTDTQYF	TGTGCCTGGAGTGTCCCAGCGGGGGGCAGCACAGATACGCAGTATTTT
NA	TRBD2	TRBJ2-1	TRBV4-1	CASSQYLAGGPSLYNEQFF	TGCGCCAGCAGCCAATACCTAGCGGGGGGGCCTTCTTTGTACAATGAGCAGTTCTTC
NA	TRBD1	TRBJ1-1	TRBV5-5	CASSTQLQGATEAFF	TGTGCCAGCAGCACCCAATTACAGGGGGCGACTGAAGCTTTCTTT
NA	NA	TRBJ1-3	TRBV25-1	CASSWTGTGNTIYF	TGTGCCAGCAGCTGGACGGGAACTGGAAACACCATATATTTT
once	NA	TRBJ2-7	TRBV6-6	CASKGASSYEQYF	TGTGCCAGCAAAGGGGCCTCCTCCTACGAGCAGTACTTC
NA	NA	TRBJ1-2	TRBV7-2	CASSFYRGGGNGYTF	TGTGCCAGCAGCTTCTACCGGGGAGGGGGGAATGGCTACACCTTC
NA	NA	TRBJ1-5	TRBV9	CASSPRYSRDSNQPQHF	TGTGCCAGCAGCCCCCGGTACAGCAGAGATAGCAATCAGCCCCAGCATTTT
NA	TRBD1	TRBJ1-3	TRBV9	CASSVEDRASSGNTIYF	TGTGCCAGCAGCGTAGAAGACAGGGCGAGCTCTGGAAACACCATATATTTT